The 6 T cell receptor beta chains below were found in one sample sequenced in a study of post-analysis software for immune sequencing data. cDNA libraries of TCR beta carried unique molecular identifiers. TCRdb reprocessed the PCR reads via MiXCR and lists one record per CDR3 protein. The profile covers 650,000 to 850,000 distinct CDR3 sequences, with approximately 53% appearing a single time and about 4.5% taken by the ten largest. Study-wide results and limits: Patients showed TRBV5-6, TRBV5-1 and TRBV20-1 among roughly 5 TRBV segments more frequent than in controls.

Their target antigens are unknown. Specimen: blood. These receptors were obtained from a girl between 10 and 17 years old with multiple sclerosis.

The V and J genes are TRBV7-9 and TRBJ2-5, with TRBD1 identical over 7 bases. Germline V gene sequence: CDR1 SEHNR, CDR2 FQNEAQ (reference sequence). The CDR3 has 14 residues. Unmatched junction bases numbered 10, after V lost 10 bases and J lost 2 bases. The CDR3 here is CATQRDRDQETQYF. CDR3 in DNA: TGTGCCACCCAACGGGACAGAGATCAAGAGACCCAGTACTTC.

The CDR3 coding sequence is TGTGCCAGCAGTTACCCCGACAGACTAGCCAAAAACATTCAGTACTTC. It yields the protein CASSYPDRLAKNIQYF. The chain employs TRBV6-2 or TRBV6-3 and TRBJ2-4, with D perhaps matching TRBD1 (5 bases). V was pared by 2 bases and J by 0 bases, with 11 bases between. The CDR3 length is 16 residues. Looked up from germline, CDR1 is MNHEY and CDR2 is SVGEGT.

J is TRBJ2-1 and V is TRBV5-5, with 9 bases aligning to TRBD1. The CDR3 totals 14 residues. Germline-derived CDR1 and CDR2 are SGHKS and YYEKEE (reference sequence). Germline trimming cut 1 base from V and 6 bases from J; bases unmatched to any gene: 2. The CDR3 DNA is TGTGCCAGCAGCTTGATGGGACAGGGCAATGAGCAGTTCTTC. Its protein is CASSLMGQGNEQFF. Using reference TRBV5-5 and TRBJ2-1 for the parts outside the CDR3, the full variable domain is DAGVTQSPTHLIKTRGQQVTLRCSPISGHKSVSWYQQVLGQGPQFIFQYYEKEERGRGNFPDRFSARQFPNYSSELNVNALLLGDSALYLCASSLMGQGNEQFFGPGTRLTVL.

This clonotype was seen a single time. V is TRBV6-2 or TRBV6-3 and J is TRBJ2-5, with 9 bases identical to TRBD2. The better agreement between TRBJ2-7 and the DNA end casts doubt on the J call. Germline V lookup: CDR1 MNHEY, CDR2 SVGEGT. CDR3 size: 16 residues. The CDR3 here is CASSASGRGRADEQYF. In DNA form, the CDR3 reads TGTGCCAGCAGTGCCTCAGGACGCGGGAGGGCCGACGAGCAGTACTTC.

This clonotype was found a few times. The rearrangement joins TRBV5-1 to TRBJ2-1, with D uncertain. This CDR3 contains 14 residues. Deletions cut 0 bases from V and 8 bases from J, with 12 bases between. Germline V gene data show CDR1 as SGHRS and CDR2 as YFSETQ. CDR3 protein: CASSLGVLSHEQFF. The CDR3 DNA reads as TGCGCCAGCAGCTTGGGGGTCTTATCCCATGAGCAGTTCTTC.

This clonotype was seen only a few times. The chain has TRBV27 and TRBJ2-3; 12 bases match TRBD1. The CDR3 is made up of 20 amino acids. Trimming took 1 base from V and 5 from J; bases not matched to a gene: 16. Germline V lookup: CDR1 MNHEY, CDR2 SMNVEV (reference sequence). For the CDR3, the DNA is TGTGCCAGCAGTTTATTCATCGTGGCCCGGGGACAGGGGGCGGGAGATACGCAGTATTTT. Translated: CASSLFIVARGQGAGDTQYF.